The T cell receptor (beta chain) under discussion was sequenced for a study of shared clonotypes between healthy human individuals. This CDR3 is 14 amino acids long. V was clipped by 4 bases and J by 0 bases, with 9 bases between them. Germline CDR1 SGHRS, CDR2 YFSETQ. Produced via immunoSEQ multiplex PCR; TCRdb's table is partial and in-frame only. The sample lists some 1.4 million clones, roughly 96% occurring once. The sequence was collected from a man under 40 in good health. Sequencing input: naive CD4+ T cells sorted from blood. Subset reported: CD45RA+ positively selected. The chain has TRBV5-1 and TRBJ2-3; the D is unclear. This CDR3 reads CASSAKASTDTQYF. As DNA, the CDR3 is TGCGCCAGCAGCGCCAAGGCTAGCACAGATACGCAGTATTTT.